This T cell receptor (beta chain) was retrieved from a study of T-cell reconstitution after alpha-beta-depleted transplantation in children. This clonotype came up once. During its preparation, the TCRbeta library received unique molecular identifiers. TCRdb re-analysed the PCR reads in MiXCR, keeping a single row per CDR3 protein. The sample holds some 550,000 distinct CDR3 sequences, around 18% seen once. The CDR3 is 13 amino acids. The V gene's germline CDR1 is SGHTA and CDR2 FQGTGA. V gave up 2 bases and J gave up 4 bases, with 8 bases separating them. The clonotype was recovered from a human donor who donated a stem cell graft to a child with acute lymphoblastic leukemia. The material was PBMCs from the stem cell graft donor, obtained from the stem cell graft. This chain links TRBV7-3 with TRBJ1-1; D is uncertain. The CDR3 here is CASSLVQFTEAFF. CDR3 sequence (DNA): TGTGCCAGCAGCTTAGTCCAATTCACTGAAGCTTTCTTT.